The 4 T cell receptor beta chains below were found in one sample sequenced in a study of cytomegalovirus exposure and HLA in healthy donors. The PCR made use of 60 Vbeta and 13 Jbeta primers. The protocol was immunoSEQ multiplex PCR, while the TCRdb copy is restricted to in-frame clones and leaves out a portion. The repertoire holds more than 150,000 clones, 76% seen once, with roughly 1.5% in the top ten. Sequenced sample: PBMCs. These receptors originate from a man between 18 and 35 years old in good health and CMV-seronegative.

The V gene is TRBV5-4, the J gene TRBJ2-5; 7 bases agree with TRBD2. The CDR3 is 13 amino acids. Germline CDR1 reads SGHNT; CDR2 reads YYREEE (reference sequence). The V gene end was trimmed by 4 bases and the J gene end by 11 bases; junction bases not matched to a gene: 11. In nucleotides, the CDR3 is TGTGCCAGCAGCCCCTACTCAGGGCGGGAGCAGTACTTC. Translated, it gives CASSPYSGREQYF.

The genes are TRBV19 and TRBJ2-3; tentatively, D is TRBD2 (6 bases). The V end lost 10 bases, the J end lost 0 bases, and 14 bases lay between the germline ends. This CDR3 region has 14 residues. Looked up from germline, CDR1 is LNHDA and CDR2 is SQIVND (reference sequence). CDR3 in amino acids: CATRGTFSTDTQYF. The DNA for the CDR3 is TGTGCCACCAGAGGGACTTTCAGCACAGATACGCAGTATTTT.

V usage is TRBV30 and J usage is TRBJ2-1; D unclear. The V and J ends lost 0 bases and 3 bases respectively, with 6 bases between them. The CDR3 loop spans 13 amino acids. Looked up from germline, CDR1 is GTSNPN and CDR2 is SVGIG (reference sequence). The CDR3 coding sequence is TGTGCCTGGAGTGTGACAAACTACAATGAGCAGTTCTTC. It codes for CAWSVTNYNEQFF.

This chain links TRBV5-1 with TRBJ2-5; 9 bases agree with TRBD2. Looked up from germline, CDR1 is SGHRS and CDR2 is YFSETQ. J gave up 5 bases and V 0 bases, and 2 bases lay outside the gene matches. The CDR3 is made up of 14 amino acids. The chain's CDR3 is CASSLASGEETQYF. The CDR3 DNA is TGCGCCAGCAGCTTGGCTAGCGGGGAGGAGACCCAGTACTTC.